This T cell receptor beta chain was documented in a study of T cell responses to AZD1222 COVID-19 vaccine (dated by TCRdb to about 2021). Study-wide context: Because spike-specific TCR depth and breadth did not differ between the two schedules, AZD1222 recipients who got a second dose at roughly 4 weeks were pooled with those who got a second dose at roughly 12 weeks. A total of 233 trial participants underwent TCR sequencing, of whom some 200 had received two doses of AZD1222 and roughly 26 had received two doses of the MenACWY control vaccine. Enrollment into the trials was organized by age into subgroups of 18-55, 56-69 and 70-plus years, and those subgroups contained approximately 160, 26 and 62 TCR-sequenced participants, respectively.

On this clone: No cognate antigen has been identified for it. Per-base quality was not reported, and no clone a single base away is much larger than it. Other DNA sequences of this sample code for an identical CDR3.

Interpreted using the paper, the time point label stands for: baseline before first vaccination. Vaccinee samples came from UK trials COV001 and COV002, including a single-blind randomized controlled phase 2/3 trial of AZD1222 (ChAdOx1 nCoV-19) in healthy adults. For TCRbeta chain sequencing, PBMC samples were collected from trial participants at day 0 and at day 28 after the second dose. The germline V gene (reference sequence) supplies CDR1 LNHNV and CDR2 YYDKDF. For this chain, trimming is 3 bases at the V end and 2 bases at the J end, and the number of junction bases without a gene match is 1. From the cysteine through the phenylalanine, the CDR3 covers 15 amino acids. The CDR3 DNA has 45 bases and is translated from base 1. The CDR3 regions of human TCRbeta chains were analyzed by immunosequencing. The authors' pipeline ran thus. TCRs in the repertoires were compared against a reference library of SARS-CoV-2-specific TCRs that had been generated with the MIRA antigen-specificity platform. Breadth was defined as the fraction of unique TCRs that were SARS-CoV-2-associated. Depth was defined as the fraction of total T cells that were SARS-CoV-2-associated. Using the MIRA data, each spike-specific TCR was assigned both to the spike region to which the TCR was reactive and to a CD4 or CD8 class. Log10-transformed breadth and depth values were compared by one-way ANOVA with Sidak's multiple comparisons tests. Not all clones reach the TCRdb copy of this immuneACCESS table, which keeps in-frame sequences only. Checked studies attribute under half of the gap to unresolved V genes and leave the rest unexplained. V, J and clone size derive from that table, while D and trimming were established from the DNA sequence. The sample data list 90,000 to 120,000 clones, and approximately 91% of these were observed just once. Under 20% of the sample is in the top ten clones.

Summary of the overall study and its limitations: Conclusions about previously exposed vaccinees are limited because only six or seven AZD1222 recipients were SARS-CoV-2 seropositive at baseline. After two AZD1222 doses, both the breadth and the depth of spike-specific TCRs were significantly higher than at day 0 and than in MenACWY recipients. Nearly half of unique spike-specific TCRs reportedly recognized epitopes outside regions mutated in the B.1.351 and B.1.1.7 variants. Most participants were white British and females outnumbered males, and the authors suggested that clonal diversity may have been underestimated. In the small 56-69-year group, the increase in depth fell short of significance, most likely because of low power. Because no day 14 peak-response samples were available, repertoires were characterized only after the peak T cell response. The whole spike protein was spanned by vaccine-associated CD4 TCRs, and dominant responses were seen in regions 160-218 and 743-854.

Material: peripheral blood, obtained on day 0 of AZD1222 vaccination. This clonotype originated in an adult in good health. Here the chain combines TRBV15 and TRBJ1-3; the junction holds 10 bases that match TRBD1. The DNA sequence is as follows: TGTGCCACCAGCAGGGACAGGGGGGCTGGAAACACCATATATTTT. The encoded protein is CATSRDRGAGNTIYF.